The source of this TCR beta chain is a study of shared T cell receptors in the human thymus (dated by TCRdb to the early 2020s). In the study overall: The study examined how self-reactive, shared T-cell receptor alpha chains are generated in the human thymus.

The germline V gene yields MNHEY for CDR1 and SVGAGI for CDR2. The CDR3, cysteine through phenylalanine, is 15 amino acids long. The entry retains the CDR3 DNA only, 45 bases that are in frame from base 1. Relative to germline, V is 0 bases shorter and J is 0 bases shorter, with 7 bases between their ends. About this clone: The specificity of this receptor is unknown. No base quality information exists; no much larger clone differs at one position.

Library preparation was by the immunoSEQ multiplex PCR assay. In TCRdb, the immuneACCESS table is reduced to in-frame sequences with V and J assigned. These tables do not hold every clone; where another copy was compared, an unresolved V gene accounts for under half, and the others remain unexplained. This sample holds under 700,000 clones; 75% to 85% were observed only once. The top ten hold about 0.012% of the sample. The same sample was also used in a study of human thymus T cells. In that second paper, the authors write: In Finland, the donors were immunologically healthy infants who were having open corrective cardiac surgery for congenital heart defects. Thymus tissue was collected as surgical resects that were removed during corrective cardiac surgery. V and J gene segment usage appeared biased in both thymic and peripheral blood repertoires. The related research reported highly overlapping thymic TCR repertoires among unrelated individuals. TCR alpha and beta repertoires from about 8 infant thymus samples and four related peripheral blood samples were characterized in the study. Donor ages ranging from about 7 to 250 days were recorded, and over 5 male and a couple of female infants were included in the cohort. Thymocytes were freed from the tissue by mechanical means and kept at -70 degrees C as pellets of 10-30 million cells. Genomic DNA was extracted from frozen cell pellets with a QIAsymphony instrument. Using the immunoSEQ multiplex PCR assay, the TCRB and TCRAD loci were amplified from a standardized quantity of quality-controlled genomic DNA. The amplicons spanned the V(D)J region and were long enough to cover the CDR3 and allow V and J genes to be identified. Through the commercial immunoSEQ service, the amplicons were sequenced on an Illumina platform. Primer bias and sequencing errors were corrected as previously described, and TCRAD and TCRB definitions were based on the IMGT database. The repertoires were analysed using immunoSEQ Analyzer 3.0 and VDJTools for basic statistics, V/J segment usage, diversity estimates, rarefaction and pairwise overlap. Diversity was estimated with Chao1, ChaoE, Efron-Thisted, Shannon and inverse Simpson indices, and also on datasets down-sampled to the smallest sample. Repertoire overlap was assessed by strict matching of CDR3 nucleotide sequence, V gene and J gene, and clustering was done by Jaccard-based multidimensional scaling. On average, thymus samples gave 650,000 to 850,000 unique TCRB clonotypes, whereas blood samples gave some 84,000.

The chain joins TRBV6-5 to TRBJ2-3, and TRBD2 may be the D gene, going by 6 matching bases. The receptor's source is a boy younger than two with a congenital heart defect. Donor details come from another sample of the same person, matched by shared clones. The material sequenced was thymocytes. The CDR3 protein: CASSYSGRSTDTQYF. The nucleotides read TGTGCCAGCAGTTACTCGGGGAGGAGCACAGATACGCAGTATTTT.